A selection of T cell receptor beta chains follows, all from one sample in a study of vaccination and CD4 T cells after COVID-19. What these receptors recognize is not known. One entry per CDR3 protein results from TCRdb running MiXCR on the PCR reads. This sample has 9,500 or so distinct CDR3 sequences; about 65% occur once, and the top ten carry 9%. Sample: CD4+ T cells from blood, cultured in vitro, taken before SARS-CoV-2 vaccination. Receptor source: a human donor who had recovered from COVID-19. Each CDR3 is given with its conserved first and last residue. D genes are given only for firm matches. Clone size is not always given. Where it is, it says once, few, many or a class for expanded clones.

>.|TRBJ1-2|.|TRBV20-1
CSARDRRGANYGYTF
TGCAGTGCTAGAGATCGGAGGGGCGCCAACTATGGCTACACCTTC
>.|TRBJ2-3|.|TRBV7-9
CASSAVGADTQYF
TGTGCCAGCTCCGCGGTGGGGGCAGATACGCAGTATTTT
>.|TRBJ2-5|.|TRBV21-1
CASSKRTGTGETQYF
TGTGCCAGCAGCAAACGGACAGGCACGGGGGAGACCCAGTACTTC
>.|TRBJ2-5|.|TRBV30
CAWSVTEQETQYF
TGTGCCTGGAGTGTAACAGAACAAGAGACCCAGTACTTC
>.|TRBJ1-5|few|TRBV6-1
CASSEGSPGSQPQHF
TGTGCCAGCAGTGAAGGGTCCCCTGGCTCTCAGCCCCAGCATTTT
>TRBD1|TRBJ1-2|few|TRBV20-1
CSAAGTGTNYGYTF
TGCAGTGCTGCCGGGACAGGGACTAACTATGGCTACACCTTC
>TRBD2|TRBJ2-1|.|TRBV7-9
CASSMTSYEQFF
TGTGCCAGCAGCATGACTAGCTATGAGCAGTTCTTC
>.|TRBJ1-5|.|TRBV2
CASSGTRFSNQPQHF
TGTGCCAGCAGTGGGACACGGTTTAGCAATCAGCCCCAGCATTTT
>.|TRBJ2-1|.|TRBV20-1
CSARSQEFRNEQFF
TGCAGTGCTAGGAGCCAGGAATTCCGCAATGAGCAGTTCTTC
>.|TRBJ1-5|.|TRBV20-1
CSAGGSIQPQHF
TGCAGTGCTGGGGGTAGTATTCAGCCCCAGCATTTT
>.|TRBJ1-5|few|TRBV7-2
CASSTKGLNQPQHF
TGTGCCAGCAGCACAAAGGGGCTTAATCAGCCCCAGCATTTT
>.|TRBJ2-1|.|TRBV5-1
CASSLRVHNEQFF
TGCGCCAGCAGCTTGAGGGTACACAATGAGCAGTTCTTC
>.|TRBJ2-1|.|TRBV7-8
CASSLGAGTPQFF
TGTGCCAGCAGCTTAGGAGCCGGGACTCCGCAGTTCTTC
>.|TRBJ1-1|.|TRBV12-3/TRBV12-4
CASSQTRRNTEAFF
TGTGCCAGCAGTCAGACCCGGCGGAACACTGAAGCTTTCTTT
>TRBD2|TRBJ2-7|.|TRBV4-1
CASSQVFLTSGSVYEQYF
TGCGCCAGCAGCCAAGTTTTCTTGACTAGCGGGAGCGTCTACGAGCAGTACTTC
>TRBD1|TRBJ2-3|once|TRBV28
CASSLPGQGWELGTDTQYF
TGTGCCAGCAGCTTACCGGGACAGGGATGGGAGCTCGGCACAGATACGCAGTATTTT
>TRBD2|TRBJ2-5|few|TRBV6-1
CASSGSGRGRETQYF
TGTGCCAGCAGCGGAAGCGGGAGAGGAAGGGAGACCCAGTACTTC
>TRBD1|TRBJ2-1|.|TRBV19
CASKIRDRGDEQFF
TGTGCCAGTAAAATCCGGGACAGAGGAGATGAGCAGTTCTTC
>TRBD1|TRBJ2-7|.|TRBV27
CASSLTPGGIYEQYF
TGTGCCAGCAGTTTGACCCCAGGGGGCATTTACGAGCAGTACTTC
>.|TRBJ2-5|once|TRBV20-1
CSARQETQYF
TGCAGTGCTAGACAAGAGACCCAGTACTTC
>.|TRBJ2-4|.|TRBV7-8
CASSPTGLGGGQWGKNIQYF
TGTGCCAGCAGCCCCACCGGGTTGGGAGGAGGGCAGTGGGGCAAAAACATTCAGTACTTC
>TRBD1|TRBJ1-2|.|TRBV6-5
CASSLGQGGGYTF
TGTGCCAGCAGTTTGGGACAGGGCGGTGGCTACACCTTC
>TRBD1|TRBJ1-5|few|TRBV20-1
CSAGGQGSQPQHF
TGCAGTGCTGGGGGACAGGGAAGTCAGCCCCAGCATTTT
>TRBD2|TRBJ2-7|.|TRBV12-3/TRBV12-4
CASSFQASGRATLYEQYF
TGTGCCAGCAGTTTCCAGGCTAGCGGGAGGGCAACTCTCTACGAGCAGTACTTC
>.|TRBJ2-7|.|TRBV6-5
CASSYPGTYEQYF
TGTGCCAGCAGTTACCCAGGGACCTACGAGCAGTACTTC
>TRBD1|TRBJ1-1|.|TRBV20-1
CSARGGTDTEAFF
TGCAGTGCTAGAGGGGGGACAGACACTGAAGCTTTCTTT
>.|TRBJ2-3|.|TRBV27
CASSLKWSGLRFSTDTQYF
TGTGCCAGCAGTTTAAAGTGGTCCGGGCTGAGATTTAGCACAGATACGCAGTATTTT
>.|TRBJ2-7|.|TRBV28
CASSFSTGTVGHEQYF
TGTGCCAGCAGTTTTTCGACGGGGACGGTAGGGCACGAGCAGTACTTC
>TRBD1|TRBJ2-7|.|TRBV6-1
CASWTGPGYEQYF
TGTGCCAGCTGGACAGGGCCAGGGTACGAGCAGTACTTC
>.|TRBJ2-2|.|TRBV19
CASSIGTGFGELFF
TGTGCCAGTAGTATCGGGACTGGTTTCGGGGAGCTGTTTTTT
>TRBD1|TRBJ1-6|.|TRBV6-1
CASSEVWTGGGTLHF
TGTGCCAGCAGTGAAGTATGGACAGGGGGCGGCACCCTCCACTTT
>TRBD2|TRBJ2-5|.|TRBV2
CASGQGLAGGQETQYF
TGTGCCAGCGGGCAAGGACTAGCGGGAGGGCAAGAGACCCAGTACTTC
>.|TRBJ2-5|.|TRBV9
CASSVGLRGETQYF
TGTGCCAGCAGCGTAGGACTCCGCGGGGAGACCCAGTACTTC
>.|TRBJ2-6|.|TRBV6-7
CAPAGANVLTF
TGTGCCCCCGCTGGGGCCAACGTCCTGACTTTC